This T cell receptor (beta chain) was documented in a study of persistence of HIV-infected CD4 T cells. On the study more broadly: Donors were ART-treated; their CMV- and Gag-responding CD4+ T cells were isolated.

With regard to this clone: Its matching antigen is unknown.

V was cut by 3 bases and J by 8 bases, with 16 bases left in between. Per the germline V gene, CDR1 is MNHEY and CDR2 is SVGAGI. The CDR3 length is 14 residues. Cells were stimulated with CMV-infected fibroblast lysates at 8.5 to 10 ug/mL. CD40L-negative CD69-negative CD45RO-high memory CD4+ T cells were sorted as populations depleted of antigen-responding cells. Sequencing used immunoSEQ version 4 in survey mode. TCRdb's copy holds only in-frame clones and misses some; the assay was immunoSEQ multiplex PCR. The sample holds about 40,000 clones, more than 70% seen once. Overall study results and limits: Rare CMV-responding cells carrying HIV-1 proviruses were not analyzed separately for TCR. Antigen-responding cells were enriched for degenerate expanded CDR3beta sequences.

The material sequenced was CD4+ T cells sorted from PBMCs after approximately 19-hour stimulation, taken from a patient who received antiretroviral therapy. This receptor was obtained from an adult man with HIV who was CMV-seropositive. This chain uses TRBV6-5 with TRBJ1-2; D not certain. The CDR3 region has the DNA TGTGCCAGCAGTTATTCGACGGGTGGGAACGGCTACACCTTC. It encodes CASSYSTGGNGYTF.